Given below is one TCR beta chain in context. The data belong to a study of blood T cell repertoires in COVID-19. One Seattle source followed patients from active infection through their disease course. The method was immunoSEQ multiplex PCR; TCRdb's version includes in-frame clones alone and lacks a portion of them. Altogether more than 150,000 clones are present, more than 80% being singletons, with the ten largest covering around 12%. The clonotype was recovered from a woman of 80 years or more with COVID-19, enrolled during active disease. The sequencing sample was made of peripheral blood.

The CDR3 DNA follows: TGTGCCAGCAGCTTAACGCGTAGGAGCGAGCAGTACTTC. This translates into CASSLTRRSEQYF. The chain joins TRBV7-3 to TRBJ2-7; D ambiguous. Per germline, CDR1 SGHTA and CDR2 FQGTGA. CDR3 length: 13 residues. With 0 bases removed from V and 6 bases from J, the gap between germline ends came to 9 bases.